Listed below are T cell receptor beta chains from one sample, sequenced in a study of cytomegalovirus exposure and HLA in healthy donors. Sequenced by immunoSEQ multiplex PCR; TCRdb stores in-frame clones only, minus some. This table holds 45,000 to 65,000 clones, around 67% found once. Material: PBMCs. These receptors were obtained from a woman between 50 and 59 years old in good health and CMV-seropositive. The CDR3 runs from the conserved cysteine through the conserved F or W. The D gene is left open where the match is weak. Rows give clone size only sometimes, using once, few, many, or a class for an expanded clone.

d_call j_call v_call clone_size cdr3_length cdr3_nt cdr3_aa
TRBD1 TRBJ2-5 TRBV2 - 15 TGTGCCAGCAGTGAATGGGGACAGGCCACGTCGGCCCAGTACTTC CASSEWGQATSAQYF
TRBD1 TRBJ2-7 TRBV27 - 14 TGTGCCAGCAGTTTTAGTAGGGGGCCCTACGAGCAGTACTTC CASSFSRGPYEQYF
- TRBJ2-5 TRBV5-4 - 15 TGTGCCAGCAGCTACGGGACACGGCAACAAGAGACCCAGTACTTC CASSYGTRQQETQYF
- TRBJ2-5 TRBV30 - 18 TGTGCCTGGAGTGGGAGCCGGGGGTTCAGCGTGAGAGGGGAGACCCAGTACTTC CAWSGSRGFSVRGETQYF
TRBD2 TRBJ2-2 TRBV5-1 - 15 TGCGCCAGCACTTTAGCGGGAGTCCTCACCGGGGAGCTGTTTTTT CASTLAGVLTGELFF
TRBD1 TRBJ2-7 TRBV6-1 - 14 TGTGCCAGCAAGGGACAGGGAGAGACCTACGAGCAGTACTTC CASKGQGETYEQYF
- TRBJ2-2 TRBV4-3 - 14 TGCGCCAGCAGCCAACCGGCAGGGGCGCGGGAGCTGTTTTTT CASSQPAGARELFF
- TRBJ2-5 TRBV5-8 few 13 TGTGCCAGCAGCGAGGGTTCTTGGGAGACCCAGTACTTC CASSEGSWETQYF
- TRBJ2-2 TRBV5-1 - 15 TGCGCCAGCAGCTTGCGAACAGCCGAAACCGGGGAGCTGTTTTTT CASSLRTAETGELFF
TRBD2 TRBJ2-1 TRBV9 - 15 TGTGCCAGCAGCCCAACTAGCGGGAGGAACAATGAGCAGTTCTTC CASSPTSGRNNEQFF
TRBD2 TRBJ2-3 TRBV4-2 - 16 TGTGCCAGCAGCCAGTTGACTAGCGGGGGGGGTGATACGCAGTATTTT CASSQLTSGGGDTQYF
- TRBJ2-1 TRBV5-5 - 11 TGTGCCAGCAGCCTACCGAATGAGCAGTTCTTC CASSLPNEQFF
- TRBJ1-6 TRBV7-6 - 14 TGTGCCAGCAGCTTAAGTGGGGGCTCTTCACCCCTCCACTTT CASSLSGGSSPLHF
- TRBJ2-5 TRBV27 - 15 TGTGCCAGCAGTTTACGAGTGGGGCCTATGGAGACCCAGTACTTC CASSLRVGPMETQYF
- TRBJ2-7 TRBV5-6 - 14 TGTGCCAGCCTACAGGGCCTCGACTCCTACGAGCAGTACTTC CASLQGLDSYEQYF
- TRBJ1-6 TRBV18 - 14 TGTGCCAGCTCACCGGCCAGGGGTAATTCACCCCTCCACTTT CASSPARGNSPLHF
TRBD1 TRBJ1-5 TRBV6-6 - 14 TGTGCCAGCAGTCCACAGGGGAAGAGTCAGCCCCAGCATTTT CASSPQGKSQPQHF
TRBD1 TRBJ2-7 TRBV4-1 - 15 TGCGCCAGCAGCCAAGGACAGGGGTCTTCCTACGAGCAGTACTTC CASSQGQGSSYEQYF
TRBD1 TRBJ1-2 TRBV6-6 once 15 TGTGCCAGCAGCACCAGGACAGGGGCCGGCTATGGCTACACCTTC CASSTRTGAGYGYTF
TRBD1 TRBJ1-1 TRBV5-1 - 16 TGCGCCAGCAGCTTCCAACCCGGACAGGGTGTCGCTGAAGCTTTCTTT CASSFQPGQGVAEAFF
- TRBJ2-7 TRBV27 - 17 TGTGCCAGCAGTTTATCGTTAGCGGACGGGGTCTGGAGGGAGCAGTACTTC CASSLSLADGVWREQYF
TRBD1 TRBJ2-7 TRBV4-3 - 15 TGCGCCAGCAGCCAAGATCACGGACAGGGCTTCGAGCAGTACTTC CASSQDHGQGFEQYF
TRBD1 TRBJ1-2 TRBV5-8 - 14 TGTGCCAGCAGCACCCCAGGGGGTTTCTATGGCTACACCTTC CASSTPGGFYGYTF
- TRBJ2-3 TRBV28 once 14 TGTGCCAGCAGTTTAGCGGGATCGGCAGATACGCAGTATTTT CASSLAGSADTQYF
TRBD1 TRBJ1-2 TRBV7-9 - 15 TGTGCCAGCAGCCCGCGGACAGGGCAAAGCTATGGCTACACCTTC CASSPRTGQSYGYTF
- TRBJ1-2 TRBV27 - 15 TGTGCCAGCAGTCCCCAGGGCATTCCTAACTATGGCTACACCTTC CASSPQGIPNYGYTF
TRBD1 TRBJ1-1 TRBV18 - 14 TGTGCCAGCTCACCAAGACAGGGGGCGGACTGGGCTTTCTTT CASSPRQGADWAFF
- TRBJ1-2 TRBV4-3 - 14 TGCGCCAGCAGCCAAGATACAGGCCACTATGGCTACACCTTC CASSQDTGHYGYTF
- TRBJ2-2 TRBV7-9 once 15 TGTGCCAGCATTTTAGGGGCCAGTTACACCGGGGAGCTGTTTTTT CASILGASYTGELFF
- TRBJ2-7 TRBV5-4 - 15 TGTGCCAGCAGCTTGTTCGGCAGGGGAGCCTACGAGCAGTACTTC CASSLFGRGAYEQYF
- TRBJ2-5 TRBV2 few 12 TGTGCCAGCCACAGGGACGACGAGACCCAGTACTTC CASHRDDETQYF
TRBD2 TRBJ2-5 TRBV6-4 - 15 TGTGCCAGGGCCCCCCCCCTAGCGGTACAAGAGACCCAGTACTTC CARAPPLAVQETQYF
- TRBJ2-6 TRBV7-7 few 13 TGTGCTAGCAGCCCTAGCGTGGGAAGGGTCCTGACTTTC CASSPSVGRVLTF
- TRBJ2-7 TRBV5-6 once 13 TGTGCCAGCAGCTTTTCTACCTCCTACGAGCAGTACTTC CASSFSTSYEQYF
TRBD2 TRBJ2-7 TRBV6-6 - 14 TGTGCCAGCAGACTTACTAGCGGGAGTTACGAGCAGTACTTC CASRLTSGSYEQYF